The 14 T cell receptor beta chains below were found in one sample sequenced in a study of vaccination and CD4 T cells after COVID-19. Researchers used the Oncomine TCR Beta short-read assay to sequence DNA from cultured CD4+ T cells. Each CDR3 protein gets one entry after TCRdb re-called the PCR reads with MiXCR. Counted here are 15,000 to 20,000 distinct CDR3 sequences, around 30% occurring once; the ten biggest clones make up approximately 15%. Treatment defined: roughly ten-day PBMC culture with coronavirus spike peptide pools or control peptides (ViraFEST assay). Their antigen targets remain unknown. The source material was cultured CD4+ T cells from blood. These receptors came from a human donor with COVID-19.

The chain is built from TRBV6-5 and TRBJ1-1, with D tentatively TRBD1 (5 bases). The V gene lost 3 bases and the J gene lost 6 bases, with 17 bases spanning the gap. Germline V CDR1 and CDR2: MNHEY, SVGAGI. The CDR3 contains 15 residues. CDR3 sequence reads: CASSYSGGASAEAFF. CDR3 in DNA: TGTGCCAGCAGTTATTCCGGGGGAGCGTCGGCTGAAGCTTTCTTT.

The chain uses TRBV12-3 or TRBV12-4 and TRBJ1-6, with D unclear. The germline V and J ends were trimmed by 3 bases and 0 bases, with 9 bases remaining between them. There are 16 residues in the CDR3. Here the CDR3 reads CASSFAQSSYNSPLHF. Written as DNA, the CDR3 is TGTGCCAGCAGTTTTGCACAGAGCTCCTATAATTCACCCCTCCACTTT.

This clonotype has only one observation. The genes are TRBV24-1 and TRBJ2-5; 7 bases fit TRBD2. CDR3 length: 13 amino acids. Trimming took 3 bases from V and 14 from J; bases not matched to a gene: 11. Germline loops: CDR1 KGHDR, CDR2 SFDVKD. The CDR3 bases are TGTGCCACCAGTGATGGAAGGGAGCGGGACCAATACTTC. Encoded protein: CATSDGRERDQYF.

V gene TRBV7-3 combines with J gene TRBJ2-3; D might be TRBD1 or TRBD2, each matching 6 bases. CDR1 SGHTA and CDR2 FQGTGA come from the germline V gene. The CDR3 runs 14 residues. Trimming pared 1 base from V and 6 bases from J, leaving 11 bases between. This chain's CDR3 is CASSLNGGQDTQYF. The CDR3 region has the DNA TGTGCCAGCAGCTTAAACGGGGGCCAGGATACGCAGTATTTT.

The gene calls are TRBV6-1 and TRBJ1-3, with D perhaps matching TRBD1 (5 bases). V gave up 4 bases and J gave up 0 bases, with 13 bases separating them. Per germline, CDR1 MNHNS and CDR2 SASEGT. This CDR3 has 16 residues. This CDR3 reads CASSGGRAASGNTIYF. CDR3 coding DNA: TGTGCCAGCAGTGGGGGGAGGGCAGCCTCTGGAAACACCATATATTTT.

This chain joins TRBV7-9 and TRBJ1-2, with D perhaps TRBD1 (5 bases). Germline CDR1 SEHNR, CDR2 FQNEAQ (reference sequence). This CDR3 spans 14 amino acids. The V gene lost 7 bases and the J gene lost 7 bases, with 19 bases spanning the gap. The CDR3 nucleotides read TGTGCCAGCACCTCCGTCATCTCAGGGCTTGGCTACACCTTC. This gives the protein CASTSVISGLGYTF.

This clonotype was observed a handful of times. The chain uses TRBV5-4 and TRBJ2-5; no definite D call. The V end was cut by 0 bases, the J end by 4 bases, with 7 bases between. Germline lookup yields CDR1 SGHNT and CDR2 YYREEE (reference sequence). The CDR3 extends over 13 amino acids. The DNA for the CDR3 is TGTGCCAGCAGCTTGGGGGAAGGAGAGACCCAGTACTTC. This sequence encodes CASSLGEGETQYF.

The chain employs TRBV29-1 and TRBJ1-2; D uncertain. V was clipped by 5 bases and J by 2 bases, with 12 bases between them. This CDR3 is built from 13 residues. Germline loops: CDR1 SQVTM, CDR2 ANQGSEA. CDR3 coding DNA: TGCAGCGTTACCATTGGGGAGAACTATGGCTACACCTTC. It yields the protein CSVTIGENYGYTF.

V is TRBV6-2 or TRBV6-3 and J is TRBJ2-7; no reliable D call. V was trimmed by 7 bases and J by 2 bases, leaving 9 bases between them. Per germline, CDR1 MNHEY and CDR2 SVGEGT. This CDR3 is built from 12 residues. The CDR3 nucleotides are TGTGCCAGCAACAACAGACCCTACGAGCAGTACTTC. As protein: CASNNRPYEQYF.

This clonotype appeared a few times. The chain combines TRBV11-3 with TRBJ1-1; 9 bases match TRBD1. With 5 bases clipped from V and 7 bases from J, the junction kept 5 bases outside the gene matches. Germline CDR1 is SGHNT and CDR2 is YENEEA. The CDR3 is 13 amino acids. The CDR3 nucleotides read TGTGCCAGCAGCAATGACAGGGGGGTTGAAGCTTTCTTT. Its translation is CASSNDRGVEAFF.

This clonotype occurred a few times. The CDR3 sequence: CAISEFRGTFTYEQYF. The DNA of the CDR3 is TGTGCCATCAGTGAGTTCCGGGGTACCTTTACCTACGAGCAGTACTTC. The chain carries TRBV10-3 and TRBJ2-7; possibly TRBD2 for D (5 bases). The CDR3 covers 16 residues. Germline lookup yields CDR1 ENHRY and CDR2 SYGVKD. The germline V and J ends were trimmed by 1 base and 2 bases, with 15 bases remaining between them.

The gene calls are TRBV11-3 and TRBJ1-1; D possibly corresponds to TRBD1 (6 bases). Germline assignment: CDR1 SGHNT and CDR2 YENEEA. CDR3 size: 17 residues. Trimming took 2 bases from V and 0 from J, leaving 16 bases between them. The chain's CDR3 is CASSLPDRNPMNTEAFF. The DNA of the CDR3 is TGTGCCAGCAGCTTACCGGACAGAAATCCTATGAACACTGAAGCTTTCTTT.

The chain employs TRBV6-1 and TRBJ1-3; no firm D call. The CDR3 totals 14 residues. V was shortened by 6 bases and J by 1 base, with 10 bases between the two germline ends. CDR1 and CDR2 from the germline V gene are MNHNS and SASEGT. CDR3 DNA: TGTGCCAGCAGGGAAATAGGATCTGGAAACACCATATATTTT. It encodes CASREIGSGNTIYF.

This clonotype counts as medium-sized. The chain combines TRBV6-1 with TRBJ1-5; weak D call: TRBD1 (5 bases). Trimming left V 6 bases short and J 0 bases short, with 9 bases between. Germline V gene data show CDR1 as MNHNS and CDR2 as SASEGT. The CDR3 is 14 amino acids. As DNA, the CDR3 is TGTGCCAGCAGCTTCAGGGATAGCAATCAGCCCCAGCATTTT. Its protein product is CASSFRDSNQPQHF.